The 31 T cell receptor beta chains below all came from one sample that was sequenced in a study of cytomegalovirus exposure and HLA in healthy donors. The PCR ran on 60 Vbeta and 13 Jbeta primers. Clones were read by immunoSEQ multiplex PCR, and TCRdb kept only the in-frame ones, dropping some. This sample has about 170,000 clones, with over 60% found just once. The sequencing input was PBMCs. Receptors were obtained from a woman in her forties or fifties in good health and CMV-seropositive.

The chain couples TRBV19 to TRBJ2-7; TRBD1 agrees at 9 bases. Germline trimming cut 7 bases from V and 2 bases from J; bases unmatched to any gene: 3. From germline, CDR1 is LNHDA and CDR2 SQIVND (reference sequence). The CDR3 has 13 residues. The CDR3 sequence is CASTGQGAYEQYF. The CDR3 DNA reads as TGTGCCAGTACGGGACAGGGCGCCTACGAGCAGTACTTC. Filled out from reference TRBV19 and TRBJ2-7, the complete variable domain reads DGGITQSPKYLFRKEGQNVTLSCEQNLNHDAMYWYRQDPGQGLRLIYYSQIVNDFQKGDIAEGYSVSREKKESFPLTVTSAQKNPTAFYLCASTGQGAYEQYFGPGTRLTVT.

The rearrangement links TRBV28 to TRBJ2-7, with D perhaps TRBD2 (6 bases). CDR3 length: 14 residues. Germline V gives CDR1 MDHEN, CDR2 SYDVKM. The V end lost 3 bases, the J end lost 5 bases, and 14 bases lay between the germline ends. DNA for the CDR3: TGTGCCAGCAGTTTGGTAGCTAGCGTCAACGAGCAGTACTTC. The encoded protein is CASSLVASVNEQYF.

The genes are TRBV5-1 and TRBJ2-2; TRBD1 matches 7 bases. V gave up 4 bases and J gave up 8 bases; unmatched junction bases: 8. This CDR3 is built from 14 residues. Germline V gene lookup returns CDR1 SGHRS and CDR2 YFSETQ. The CDR3 reads CASSLTGETGELFF. DNA of the CDR3: TGCGCCAGCAGCCTCACAGGGGAAACTGGGGAGCTGTTTTTT.

This rearrangement joins TRBV29-1 to TRBJ1-2; D is unclear. V gave up 8 bases and J gave up 6 bases, with 19 bases separating them. This CDR3 has 13 residues. CDR1 and CDR2 (germline): SQVTM, ANQGSEA. Here the CDR3 reads CSSNKRGSDGYTF. Written as DNA, the CDR3 is TGCAGCTCAAATAAACGAGGGTCGGATGGCTACACCTTC.

This chain connects TRBV18 to TRBJ1-4; D remains unclear. The CDR3 length is 13 residues. Germline V gene lookup returns CDR1 KGHSH and CDR2 LQKENI. V was clipped by 6 bases and J by 2 bases, with 7 bases between them. Written as DNA, the CDR3 is TGTGCCAGCTCTGACGGGACTAATGAAAAACTGTTTTTT. Its protein is CASSDGTNEKLFF.

The chain has TRBV6-1 and TRBJ1-5; 7 bases line up with TRBD1. The CDR3 consists of 14 residues. Germline V lookup: CDR1 MNHNS, CDR2 SASEGT. The trim removed 5 bases at V and 7 bases at J, leaving 8 bases unmatched. The CDR3 DNA sequence: TGTGCCAGCAGTACCGACAGGGTAGGGCAGCCCCAGCATTTT. It specifies CASSTDRVGQPQHF.

The gene calls are TRBV10-3 and TRBJ1-1; D is uncertain. Trimming shortened V by 6 bases and J by 6 bases, and 14 bases separated the two germline ends. CDR1 and CDR2 from the germline V gene are ENHRY and SYGVKD. This CDR3 region has 13 residues. CDR3 region: CAISQISQAEAFF. DNA of the CDR3: TGTGCCATCAGCCAGATCTCTCAGGCTGAAGCTTTCTTT.

The V call is TRBV18, the J call TRBJ1-1; D is uncertain. Germline V gene sequence: CDR1 KGHSH, CDR2 LQKENI. V was trimmed by 0 bases and J by 3 bases, leaving 5 bases between them. CDR3 size: 13 residues. The CDR3 here is CASSPPGDTEAFF. CDR3 sequence (DNA): TGTGCCAGCTCACCACCCGGGGACACTGAAGCTTTCTTT.

V usage is TRBV28 and J usage is TRBJ2-5; 9 bases line up with TRBD1. This CDR3 has 15 residues. The germline CDR1 and CDR2 sequences are MDHEN and SYDVKM. The junction had 7 bases not matched to a gene; V was cut back by 4 bases and J by 4 bases. The CDR3 reads CASSSQGAVGETQYF. The CDR3 DNA follows: TGTGCCAGCAGTTCACAGGGGGCAGTGGGAGAGACCCAGTACTTC.

The chain links TRBV10-1 to TRBJ1-3; maybe TRBD1 (5 bases). The germline V gene has CDR1 WNHNN and CDR2 SYGVQD (reference sequence). This CDR3 has 15 residues. The V and J ends lost 8 bases and 0 bases respectively, with 14 bases between them. This chain's CDR3 is CASSASGNSGNTIYF. CDR3 bases: TGCGCCAGCTCCGCTTCAGGGAACTCTGGAAACACCATATATTTT.

The chain uses TRBV2 and TRBJ1-3; 9 bases align to TRBD1. The germline V gene has CDR1 SNHLY and CDR2 FYNNEI. V was pared by 6 bases and J by 11 bases, with 2 bases of the junction left unmatched. The CDR3 spans 11 residues. The CDR3 loop is CASSGDRAIYF. CDR3 DNA sequence: TGTGCCAGCAGCGGGGACAGGGCCATATATTTT.

The CDR3 DNA follows: TGTGCCTGGAGTGTACAGGGGGATTCACCCCTCCACTTT. Translation: CAWSVQGDSPLHF. V and J are TRBV30 and TRBJ1-6, with 8 bases fitting TRBD1. V lost 0 bases and J lost 8; bases outside the gene matches: 0. This CDR3 spans 13 amino acids. CDR1 GTSNPN and CDR2 SVGIG come from the germline V gene (reference sequence).

This clone was seen just once. The V and J genes are TRBV9 and TRBJ2-5; TRBD2 is a possible D gene (7 bases). Germline V gene data show CDR1 as SGDLS and CDR2 as YYNGEE. The CDR3 sequence is 15 residues long. Trimming left V 0 bases short and J 4 bases short, with 13 bases between. The CDR3 is CASSVEGGGGETQYF. The CDR3 coding sequence is TGTGCCAGCAGCGTAGAGGGCGGGGGCGGAGAGACCCAGTACTTC.

The gene calls are TRBV6-5 and TRBJ1-1; the D is unclear. Looked up from germline, CDR1 is MNHEY and CDR2 is SVGAGI. The CDR3 is 15 amino acids. Trimming left V 0 bases short and J 1 base short, with 9 bases between. This CDR3 is CASSYSSASNTEAFF. CDR3 nucleotide sequence: TGTGCCAGCAGTTACTCTTCAGCGTCGAACACTGAAGCTTTCTTT.

The chain has TRBV11-2 and TRBJ1-1; 11 bases align to TRBD1. The CDR3 sequence is 16 residues long. Germline trimming cut 2 bases from V and 5 bases from J; bases unmatched to any gene: 7. The germline CDR1 and CDR2 sequences are SGHAT and FQNNGV. This CDR3 is CASSLRGGTGGTEAFF. DNA for the CDR3: TGTGCCAGCAGCTTAAGGGGCGGGACAGGGGGAACTGAAGCTTTCTTT. The variable domain in full, with the rest retrieved from reference TRBV11-2 and TRBJ1-1, is EAGVAQSPRYKIIEKRQSVAFWCNPISGHATLYWYQQILGQGPKLLIQFQNNGVVDDSQLPKDRFSAERLKGVDSTLKIQPAKLEDSAVYLCASSLRGGTGGTEAFFGQGTRLTVV.

This sequence joins TRBV14 and TRBJ2-7, with 8 bases matching TRBD2. The length of the CDR3 is 16 residues. CDR1 and CDR2 (germline): SGHDN, FVKESK. V was clipped by 0 bases and J by 4 bases; unmatched bases: 8. The CDR3: CASSQDLQREKYEQYF. The DNA of the CDR3 is TGTGCCAGCAGCCAAGATCTCCAGCGGGAGAAGTACGAGCAGTACTTC.

The gene calls are TRBV2 and TRBJ2-5; 11 nucleotides match TRBD2. Trimming cost V 7 bases and J 6 bases; bases outside gene matches: 7. Germline V gene data show CDR1 as SNHLY and CDR2 as FYNNEI. The length of the CDR3 is 14 residues. DNA of the CDR3: TGTGCCAGCACCCAAGGGACTAGCGGACAGACCCAGTACTTC. It is translated as CASTQGTSGQTQYF.

This clone was seen a few times. The chain has TRBV2 and TRBJ1-2; 8 bases align to TRBD1. This CDR3 contains 12 residues. V was clipped by 4 bases and J by 7 bases; unmatched bases: 2. The germline gives CDR1 SNHLY, CDR2 FYNNEI. CDR3 nucleotides: TGTGCCAGCAGTGCAGGGGGCTTTGGCTACACCTTC. This encodes CASSAGGFGYTF.

This chain connects TRBV7-6 to TRBJ2-7, with TRBD2 matching 7 bases. This CDR3 is built from 15 residues. The germline V gene has CDR1 SGHVS and CDR2 FNYEAQ. V lost 0 bases to trimming and J lost 2 bases; unmatched junction nucleotides: 4. CDR3 sequence: CASSLAGGLAYEQYF. CDR3 sequence (DNA): TGTGCCAGCAGCTTAGCGGGAGGACTAGCCTACGAGCAGTACTTC.

V usage is TRBV5-4 and J usage is TRBJ2-5; 13 bases match TRBD2. The CDR3 runs 16 residues. Germline values: CDR1 SGHNT, CDR2 YYREEE (reference sequence). The J segment lost 4 bases and the V segment lost 4 bases, leaving 7 bases of the junction unmatched. In DNA form, the CDR3 reads TGTGCCAGCAGCGACGGACTAGCGGGAGTGGGAGAGACCCAGTACTTC. Translation: CASSDGLAGVGETQYF. Together with reference TRBV5-4 and TRBJ2-5, the CDR3 gives the full variable domain: ETGVTQSPTHLIKTRGQQVTLRCSSQSGHNTVSWYQQALGQGPQFIFQYYREEENGRGNFPPRFSGLQFPNYSSELNVNALELDDSALYLCASSDGLAGVGETQYFGPGTRLLVL.

This clone was counted only a few times. The chain joins TRBV28 to TRBJ1-5, with TRBD1 identical over 9 bases. V was clipped by 5 bases and J by 8 bases; unmatched bases: 16. The CDR3 has 17 amino acids. Germline CDR1 reads MDHEN; CDR2 reads SYDVKM. This chain's CDR3 is CASSTGQGNRGSKPQHF. The CDR3 nucleotides read TGTGCCAGCAGTACGGGACAGGGCAATCGGGGAAGCAAGCCCCAGCATTTT. The full variable domain, in which reference TRBV28 and TRBJ1-5 provide the parts outside the CDR3, is DVKVTQSSRYLVKRTGEKVFLECVQDMDHENMFWYRQDPGLGLRLIYFSYDVKMKEKGDIPEGYSVSREKKERFSLILESASTNQTSMYLCASSTGQGNRGSKPQHFGDGTRLSIL.

This clone turned up a few times. J is TRBJ1-4 and V is TRBV21-1. TRBV21-1 is flagged as a pseudogene. There are 15 residues in the CDR3. This CDR3 reads CASSREGATNEKLFF. The DNA for the CDR3 is TGTGCCAGCAGCAGGGAGGGGGCAACTAATGAAAAACTGTTTTTT.

The chain uses TRBV5-5 and TRBJ2-5; 7 nucleotides agree with TRBD1. This CDR3 is 15 amino acids long. The germline V gene encodes CDR1 SGHKS and CDR2 YYEKEE (reference sequence). Germline trimming cut 4 bases from V and 2 bases from J; bases unmatched to any gene: 8. CDR3: CASSPNPGQQETQYF. The CDR3, as DNA: TGTGCCAGCAGCCCCAACCCGGGACAGCAAGAGACCCAGTACTTC.

The chain recombines TRBV7-9 with TRBJ2-1, with TRBD2 matching over 7 bases. Germline values: CDR1 SEHNR, CDR2 FQNEAQ (reference sequence). V lost 5 bases and J lost 4; bases outside the gene matches: 8. The CDR3 is made up of 15 amino acids. The CDR3 here is CASSITSVLYNEQFF. DNA of the CDR3: TGTGCCAGCAGCATAACTAGCGTACTATACAATGAGCAGTTCTTC.

This chain joins TRBV4-2 and TRBJ2-3; 11 bases map to TRBD1. The germline V gene has CDR1 LGHNA and CDR2 YNFKEQ. The CDR3 sequence is 14 residues long. V shed 2 bases, J shed 9 bases, and the junction held 4 bases outside the gene matches. CDR3 sequence (DNA): TGTGCCAGCAGCCAACCCGGGACAGGGGGGACGCAGTATTTT. It codes for CASSQPGTGGTQYF.

The CDR3 nucleotides are TGTGCCAGTAGTATAGTGGGAGGGACAGGGGGCTCCAATCAGCCCCAGCATTTT. The encoded protein is CASSIVGGTGGSNQPQHF. The V and J genes are TRBV19 and TRBJ1-5, with 12 bases lining up with TRBD1. V shed 1 base, J shed 3 bases, and the junction held 7 bases outside the gene matches. CDR1 and CDR2 from the germline V gene are LNHDA and SQIVND (reference sequence). CDR3 length: 18 residues.

The sample holds a few counts of this clone. The chain recombines TRBV5-1 with TRBJ2-1; D is perhaps TRBD1 (6 bases). The CDR3 is made up of 14 amino acids. Germline assignment: CDR1 SGHRS and CDR2 YFSETQ. Trimming stripped 4 bases from V and 7 bases from J, with 15 bases between. CDR3 DNA: TGCGCCAGCAGCCCCCTGGCAGGGGCTAATGAGCAGTTCTTC. Translating gives CASSPLAGANEQFF.

This clone was counted a single time. This rearrangement joins TRBV10-1 to TRBJ1-2; no definite D call. The germline V gene encodes CDR1 WNHNN and CDR2 SYGVQD (reference sequence). Trimming took 4 bases from V and 4 from J, leaving 10 bases between them. The CDR3 extends over 13 amino acids. The CDR3 spells CASSAGRSYGYTF. In nucleotides, the CDR3 is TGCGCCAGCAGTGCGGGTCGTTCCTATGGCTACACCTTC.

The chain employs TRBV7-2 and TRBJ1-6; 9 positions agree with TRBD1. This CDR3 comprises 14 residues. The trim removed 5 bases at V and 9 bases at J, leaving 5 bases unmatched. Germline assignment: CDR1 SGHTA and CDR2 FQGNSA. CDR3 bases: TGTGCCAGCAGCCCACAGGGGGCCGTTTCACCCCTCCACTTT. It translates to CASSPQGAVSPLHF.

This chain uses TRBV11-2 with TRBJ2-3, with a weak D call TRBD2 (6 bases). V was trimmed by 1 base and J by 0 bases, leaving 11 bases between them. This CDR3 is 16 amino acids long. Per the germline V gene, CDR1 is SGHAT and CDR2 is FQNNGV. The CDR3: CASSLVLATSTDTQYF. The CDR3 DNA sequence: TGTGCCAGCAGCTTAGTCCTAGCGACTAGCACAGATACGCAGTATTTT.

The rearrangement links TRBV5-1 to TRBJ2-2, with TRBD1 matching 9 bases. Germline loops: CDR1 SGHRS, CDR2 YFSETQ. The CDR3 covers 16 residues. Trimming removed 3 bases from V and 5 bases from J; junction bases left unmatched: 8. The CDR3 nucleotides read TGCGCCAGCAGCTCCTCGGGACAGGGCTTAACCGGGGAGCTGTTTTTT. Its protein is CASSSSGQGLTGELFF.